The 29 T cell receptor beta chains in this list originate from one sample, sequenced in a study of CXCR3-negative and CXCR3-positive naive CD8 T cells. No antigen has been identified for these receptors. Libraries of TRB cDNA were made by 5' RACE and carried UMIs. TCRdb re-analyzed the 5' RACE reads; it lists each CDR3 protein once, without DNA. This sample contains some 100,000 distinct CDR3 sequences. General observations from the study: Greater hydrophobicity was found in TRB CDR3s of CXCR3-positive naive cells than of CXCR3-negative naive cells.

Source material: naive CXCR3+ CD8+ T cells from blood. Described subset: CD45RO-CCR7+CD27+CD95- naive CD8+ T cells expressing CXCR3 (TNR3+). These receptors originate from a human donor in good health. Some clones in this sample may be carry-over from other donors' samples.

The CDR3 loop reads CSVDVGRLGDEQFF. The chain couples TRBV29-1 to TRBJ2-1; the D call of TRBD1 rests on TCRdb alone, since no DNA is present to check it. This CDR3 contains 14 residues. Germline CDR1 SQVTM, CDR2 ANQGSEA.

V and J are TRBV7-2 and TRBJ2-5. The CDR3 length is 14 residues. Germline CDR1 is SGHTA and CDR2 is FQGNSA. CDR3 sequence reads: CASSLGHGQETQYF. Complete variable domain (other parts from reference TRBV7-2 and TRBJ2-5): GAGVSQSPSNKVTEKGKDVELRCDPISGHTALYWYRQSLGQGLEFLIYFQGNSAPDKSGLPSDRFSAERTGGSVSTLTIQRTQQEDSAVYLCASSLGHGQETQYFGPGTRLLVL.

The chain links TRBV6-2 or TRBV6-3 to TRBJ2-1; the TCRdb D gene call, TRBD1, has no DNA to confirm it. From germline, CDR1 is MNHEY and CDR2 SVGEGT. The CDR3 totals 14 residues. The CDR3 sequence: CASSLGDNYNEQFF.

J is TRBJ2-7 and V is TRBV28; TCRdb calls TRBD1, which cannot be checked without DNA. Germline CDR1 MDHEN, CDR2 SYDVKM. The CDR3 is made up of 13 amino acids. This chain's CDR3 is CASSLDPGYEQYF.

V gene TRBV5-5 combines with J gene TRBJ2-1; TCRdb picks TRBD1, but there is no DNA to check that call. Germline lookup yields CDR1 SGHKS and CDR2 YYEKEE (reference sequence). The CDR3 consists of 12 residues. CDR3 in amino acids: CASRGAYNEQFF.

CDR3 residues: CSARDAPGTGGQSNQPQHF. The rearrangement joins TRBV20-1 to TRBJ1-5; lacking DNA, the TRBD1 call made by TCRdb goes unchecked. The CDR3 extends over 19 amino acids. Germline CDR1 is DFQATT and CDR2 is SNEGSKA (reference sequence).

CDR3 sequence: CSARTIYRGISPLHF. The J gene is TRBJ1-6, the V gene TRBV20-1; TCRdb reports TRBD1, a call that lacks DNA to check it against. This CDR3 has 15 residues. Germline V gives CDR1 DFQATT, CDR2 SNEGSKA (reference sequence).

This chain links TRBV11-2 with TRBJ1-2; there is no DNA to check the TCRdb D call of TRBD1. CDR1 is SGHAT and CDR2 is FQNNGV in the germline V gene. This CDR3 contains 14 residues. This CDR3 is CASSLVPGDYGYTF.

The chain has TRBV29-1 and TRBJ2-3; the D call of TRBD1 rests on TCRdb alone, since no DNA is present to check it. Germline-derived CDR1 and CDR2 are SQVTM and ANQGSEA. The CDR3 loop spans 17 amino acids. CDR3 residues: CSVELLQGRSSTDTQYF.

This chain connects TRBV5-5 to TRBJ2-7; TCRdb gives TRBD2 as the D gene, but with no DNA this cannot be confirmed. The CDR3 is made up of 14 amino acids. CDR1 is SGHKS and CDR2 is YYEKEE in the germline V gene (reference sequence). CDR3: CASSFSSPSYEQYF.

The J gene is TRBJ2-1, the V gene TRBV7-6; TCRdb's assignment of TRBD1 cannot be checked, as there is no DNA. The CDR3 runs to 17 residues. Per germline, CDR1 SGHVS and CDR2 FNYEAQ. CDR3 in amino acids: CASSLEPGQSSYNEQFF.

The J gene is TRBJ1-5, the V gene TRBV7-2; checking the TCRdb D call of TRBD1 is not possible without DNA. Germline V lookup: CDR1 SGHTA, CDR2 FQGNSA. This CDR3 region has 15 residues. This CDR3 is CASTITGGGNQPQHF.

The genes are TRBV14 and TRBJ1-1. The CDR3 has 17 amino acids. The V gene's germline CDR1 is SGHDN and CDR2 FVKESK. The CDR3 is CASSQDFWSGLGTEAFF.

The chain recombines TRBV29-1 with TRBJ2-7; the D call from TCRdb, TRBD1, cannot be confirmed without DNA. This CDR3 has 14 residues. CDR1 SQVTM and CDR2 ANQGSEA come from the germline V gene. CDR3 loop: CSVKDRGLTYEQYF.

The CDR3 protein is CASSFSGQWYNEQFF. The chain combines TRBV7-9 with TRBJ2-1; the D gene TCRdb calls, TRBD1, cannot be checked with no DNA. This CDR3 region has 15 residues. From germline, CDR1 is SEHNR and CDR2 FQNEAQ (reference sequence).

The V and J genes are TRBV28 and TRBJ2-1; the TRBD2 assignment by TCRdb is unverifiable without DNA. Germline loops: CDR1 MDHEN, CDR2 SYDVKM. The CDR3 is made up of 12 amino acids. The CDR3 is CASSLSRVEQFF.

The chain couples TRBV5-1 to TRBJ2-1; with no DNA, the TCRdb D assignment of TRBD1 cannot be verified. Germline loops: CDR1 SGHRS, CDR2 YFSETQ. There are 15 residues in the CDR3. The CDR3 sequence is CASSLTSAAYNEQFF.

V is TRBV7-9 and J is TRBJ2-7; TCRdb indicates TRBD1, and absent DNA this call remains unverified. CDR3 length equals 14 residues. Per the germline V gene, CDR1 is SEHNR and CDR2 is FQNEAQ (reference sequence). CDR3: CASSSPGTVYEQYF.

This chain links TRBV6-2 or TRBV6-3 with TRBJ2-7; without DNA, the TCRdb call of TRBD1 cannot be checked. The germline V gene encodes CDR1 MNHEY and CDR2 SVGEGT. The CDR3 contains 14 residues. The CDR3 sequence is CASSYGTGASEQYF.

The chain recombines TRBV5-1 with TRBJ1-1; TCRdb reports TRBD1, a call that lacks DNA to check it against. In germline, CDR1 is SGHRS, CDR2 YFSETQ. This CDR3 is built from 15 residues. CDR3 sequence reads: CASSPDMGPNTEAFF.

The V and J genes are TRBV28 and TRBJ2-7; TCRdb's assignment of TRBD1 cannot be checked, as there is no DNA. CDR3 length: 15 residues. Looked up from germline, CDR1 is MDHEN and CDR2 is SYDVKM. The CDR3 here is CASSFYRGHVGEQYF.

V is TRBV7-9 and J is TRBJ2-1; TCRdb returns TRBD1, unconfirmable since there is no DNA. The CDR3 is made up of 16 amino acids. The germline V gene encodes CDR1 SEHNR and CDR2 FQNEAQ (reference sequence). The CDR3 sequence is CASSHRGTGQPLEQFF.

Here the CDR3 reads CASAWGAANSYNEQFF. The gene calls are TRBV27 and TRBJ2-1; TCRdb outputs TRBD1, but without DNA this stays unchecked. Germline V lookup: CDR1 MNHEY, CDR2 SMNVEV (reference sequence). The CDR3 contains 16 residues.

This sequence joins TRBV5-1 and TRBJ1-2; TCRdb gives TRBD1 as the D gene, but with no DNA this cannot be confirmed. This CDR3 spans 14 amino acids. The germline CDR1 and CDR2 sequences are SGHRS and YFSETQ. CDR3 amino acids: CASSGDRRTNGYTF.

The rearrangement uses TRBV19 and TRBJ2-3. CDR1 and CDR2 from the germline V gene are LNHDA and SQIVND (reference sequence). The CDR3 is made up of 12 amino acids. CDR3 region: CASSISTDTQYF.

The V and J genes are TRBV29-1 and TRBJ2-1; TCRdb's D call, TRBD1, is unchecked because there is no DNA. The V gene's germline CDR1 is SQVTM and CDR2 ANQGSEA. CDR3 size: 14 residues. CDR3 amino acids: CSVDRDGSYNEQFF.

The CDR3 reads CASSLNPGSSYEQYF. The genes are TRBV7-2 and TRBJ2-7. Germline V gives CDR1 SGHTA, CDR2 FQGNSA. This CDR3 spans 15 amino acids.

The V and J genes are TRBV7-9 and TRBJ2-1; TCRdb's D call, TRBD1, is unchecked because there is no DNA. This CDR3 has 16 residues. CDR1 SEHNR and CDR2 FQNEAQ come from the germline V gene (reference sequence). The chain's CDR3 is CASSLVTGTGDNEQFF.

The chain combines TRBV5-1 with TRBJ2-1; as DNA is missing, the TRBD2 call by TCRdb cannot be tested. Germline V gives CDR1 SGHRS, CDR2 YFSETQ. The length of the CDR3 is 17 residues. The CDR3 sequence is CASSLEPTSGSGNEQFF. The entire variable domain, with the rest obtained from reference TRBV5-1 and TRBJ2-1, is as follows: KAGVTQTPRYLIKTRGQQVTLSCSPISGHRSVSWYQQTPGQGLQFLFEYFSETQRNKGNFPGRFSGRQFSNSRSEMNVSTLELGDSALYLCASSLEPTSGSGNEQFFGPGTRLTVL.